This T cell receptor (beta chain) was identified during a study of cytomegalovirus exposure and HLA in healthy donors (dated by TCRdb to 2017 to 2019). Broadly, across the study: The roughly 650 repertoires of the first cohort and the roughly 120 validation repertoires were produced on the same platform, according to a later analysis. In addition to the first cohort of 666 subjects, a separate validation cohort of approximately 130 different subjects was used. To predict cytomegalovirus infection status, the study combined high-throughput TCR immunosequencing, statistical association of individual TCRs with disease status, and machine learning. The study aimed to test whether signatures of past pathogen exposure could be identified by cataloging public T cell receptors. Broader findings and caveats from the paper: A total of about 180 TCR beta chains were listed by the study as associated with cytomegalovirus. A few of the identified cytomegalovirus-associated TCR beta chains were confirmed in vitro to be specific for cytomegalovirus antigens. The classifier was reported to diagnose cytomegalovirus status with high specificity and sensitivity in both the original cohort and the validation cohort. It was suggested by the authors that the approach could potentially be generalized to other disease states and immunological phenotypes. Subsequent analysis determined that TCRs grouped into clusters in the first cohort also showed a tendency toward co-occurrence across the roughly 110 validation repertoires, and approximately 93% of cluster scores exceeded 0. The validation cohort had no HLA typing available for a later analysis, so co-occurrence within that cohort was assessed over all 120 or so repertoires. While some public TCRs were present in many individuals, most TCR sequences turned up only very rarely across donors.

The library was made by the immunoSEQ multiplex PCR assay. Under the source paper's analysis protocol: To diagnose cytomegalovirus status from the catalog of TCR beta chain sequences, a statistical classification framework was built. The clones in this table, taken by TCRdb from immuneACCESS, are in-frame only. Not every clone is retained; where verified, under half of the shortfall comes from an unresolved V gene, and the cause of the rest is unknown. The D gene and trimming were derived from the DNA, and the V and J assignments and clone size from that table. The sample data list 130,000 to 150,000 clones, and 80% to 90% of these were observed just once. The ten largest clones take up almost 1.5% of the sample. This clone was counted many times. What antigen it recognizes has not been identified. There are no base qualities to consult, and no much larger clone falls within one base. In the germline V gene (reference sequence), CDR1 corresponds to LNHDA and CDR2 to SQIVND. V has 5 bases trimmed and J has 1 base trimmed; junction bases matching no gene number 10. The CDR3, cysteine through phenylalanine, is 16 amino acids long. CDR3 DNA is the only sequence kept; it has 48 bases, read in frame from the first base.

The donors were included in the validation cohort of around 120 subjects, a group kept apart from the approximately 670-subject first cohort. The clonotype was recovered from a woman in her twenties or thirties in good health and CMV-seronegative. The specimen sequenced was PBMCs. Rearrangement joined TRBV19 to TRBJ1-1, and 7 junctional nucleotides match TRBD1. Read as DNA, the sequence is TGTGCCAGTAGTCCGGGACAGAGGAGAAAGAACACTGAAGCTTTCTTT. The resulting protein is CASSPGQRRKNTEAFF.